This T cell receptor (beta chain) is from a study of T cell changes during pregnancy in multiple sclerosis. Assay: immunoSEQ multiplex PCR; the TCRdb copy retains only in-frame clones and omits some. The table lists some 81,000 clones, about 92% of them singletons. This material consisted of peripheral blood, taken after pregnancy. This TCR was sampled from a female donor in good health, enrolled as a control in a pregnancy study.

The CDR3 DNA follows: TGTGCCAGCAGCGTAGACCCCGCCAGCTCCTACGAGCAGTACTTC. Residues: CASSVDPASSYEQYF. This rearrangement joins TRBV9 to TRBJ2-7; no clear D. CDR3 length equals 15 residues. Germline V gene sequence: CDR1 SGDLS, CDR2 YYNGEE. The V end was cut by 0 bases, the J end by 0 bases, with 10 bases between.